Each of the 15 T cell receptor beta chains below was sequenced from the same sample in a study of T cells after yellow fever vaccination. TCRdb re-analysed the 5' RACE reads in MiXCR, keeping a single row per CDR3 protein. The data contain around 110,000 distinct CDR3 sequences, roughly 8.9% of them singletons. Specimen: CD8+ T cells sorted from PBMCs, collected 45 days after the yellow fever booster vaccination. The source is a man aged 30 to 39 who received the YFV17D yellow fever vaccine.

This clonotype was counted many times. The V call is TRBV15, the J call TRBJ2-7; D gene uncertain. The CDR3 spans 15 residues. Trimming shortened V by 0 bases and J by 2 bases, and 11 bases separated the two germline ends. Per germline, CDR1 LNHNV and CDR2 YYDKDF (reference sequence). CDR3 DNA: TGTGCCACCAGCAGAGATATGAACAGTCCCTACGAGCAGTACTTC. As protein: CATSRDMNSPYEQYF.

This clonotype was counted ten times or more. The V call is TRBV23-1, the J call TRBJ2-2; TRBD2 agrees at 8 bases. TRBV23-1 is noted as an ORF with a role that remains uncertain. Trimming at V came to 7 bases and at J to 6 bases, leaving 13 bases not matched to a gene. CDR3 length: 16 residues. This CDR3 reads CASTPGSGSVPGELFF. CDR3 nucleotides: TGCGCCAGCACTCCTGGGAGCGGGAGTGTCCCCGGGGAGCTGTTTTTT.

This clonotype has just a few counts. The genes are TRBV4-3 and TRBJ1-5, with TRBD1 matching 8 bases. Germline CDR1 and CDR2: LGHNA and YSLEER. Trimming took 4 bases from V and 7 from J; bases not matched to a gene: 6. The CDR3 consists of 14 residues. The CDR3 DNA reads TGCGCCAGCAGCCCTGGACAGGGTCGCCAGCCCCAGCATTTT. Translated, it gives CASSPGQGRQPQHF.

The J gene is TRBJ1-1, the V gene TRBV5-7; maybe TRBD1 (6 bases). TRBV5-7 is an ORF; its function is uncertain. Trimming pared 1 base from V and 1 base from J, leaving 17 bases between. The length of the CDR3 is 17 residues. CDR3 sequence reads: CASSLWSGELTNTEAFF. CDR3 nucleotides: TGTGCCAGCAGCTTGTGGTCAGGGGAGTTGACGAACACTGAAGCTTTCTTT.

This rearrangement joins TRBV20-1 to TRBJ2-3; D possibly matches TRBD1 or TRBD2 (6 bases each). This CDR3 has 14 amino acids. CDR1 is DFQATT and CDR2 is SNEGSKA in the germline V gene (reference sequence). The CDR3 reads CSLLEGGGTDTQYF. In DNA form, the CDR3 reads TGCAGCCTTCTTGAGGGGGGAGGCACAGATACGCAGTATTTT.

This clonotype has a count of ten or more. V is TRBV7-9 and J is TRBJ2-1, with D possibly being TRBD1 (5 bases). V was shortened by 3 bases and J by 5 bases, with 11 bases between the two germline ends. CDR3 length equals 14 residues. Per the germline V gene, CDR1 is SEHNR and CDR2 is FQNEAQ (reference sequence). Here the CDR3 DNA reads TGTGCCAGCAGCTTTACGGACACCGACAATGAGCAGTTCTTC. It encodes CASSFTDTDNEQFF.

This clonotype was detected many times. The V and J genes are TRBV12-5 and TRBJ2-2, with a weak D call TRBD1 (6 bases). The CDR3 loop spans 17 amino acids. CDR1 is LGHNT and CDR2 is FRNRAP in the germline V gene. V was cut by 3 bases and J by 6 bases, with 20 bases left in between. The CDR3 spells CASGFRGNRESAGELFF. CDR3 in DNA: TGTGCTAGTGGTTTCCGTGGGAACAGGGAAAGTGCCGGGGAGCTGTTTTTT.

The V and J genes are TRBV6-1 and TRBJ2-7, with 8 bases aligning to TRBD2. Looked up from germline, CDR1 is MNHNS and CDR2 is SASEGT. CDR3 size: 16 residues. Unmatched junction bases numbered 11, after V lost 5 bases and J lost 2 bases. CDR3 amino acids: CASSLATGGSTYEQYF. CDR3 bases: TGTGCCAGCAGTCTCGCCACGGGGGGGTCCACCTACGAGCAGTACTTC.

This clonotype was seen repeatedly, ten times or more. This chain uses TRBV6-1 with TRBJ2-1; 7 bases are shared with TRBD2. Germline values: CDR1 MNHNS, CDR2 SASEGT. The CDR3 is made up of 17 amino acids. The junction had 18 bases not matched to a gene; V was cut back by 5 bases and J by 8 bases. CDR3 sequence (DNA): TGTGCCAGCAGTCAATTCTCACTAGCGTCCACGGTGTATGAGCAGTTCTTC. Translated: CASSQFSLASTVYEQFF.

In its sample, this clonotype was seen many times. This chain uses TRBV7-2 with TRBJ2-1; maybe TRBD2 (5 bases). Germline CDR1 reads SGHTA; CDR2 reads FQGNSA. V was shortened by 3 bases and J by 3 bases, with 6 bases between the two germline ends. The CDR3 loop spans 13 amino acids. The DNA for the CDR3 is TGTGCCAGCAGCTTCGGGGTCTACAATGAGCAGTTCTTC. It encodes CASSFGVYNEQFF.

This clonotype was recorded at least ten times. The CDR3 DNA is TGTGCCTTGCAGCGGGAGGACAATGAGCAGTTCTTC. Translated: CALQREDNEQFF. The chain couples TRBV30 to TRBJ2-1; 9 bases match TRBD2. The CDR3 extends over 12 amino acids. The V and J ends lost 7 bases and 5 bases, in that order; junction bases with no gene match: 3. Looked up from germline, CDR1 is GTSNPN and CDR2 is SVGIG (reference sequence).

This clonotype was observed many times. The chain is built from TRBV20-1 and TRBJ2-7; TRBD2 might be the D (6 bases). The CDR3 length is 15 residues. Germline CDR1 DFQATT, CDR2 SNEGSKA (reference sequence). V shed 1 base and J shed 2 bases, with 15 bases lying between them. The CDR3 loop reads CSARGQRLGAYEQYF. In DNA, the CDR3 is TGCAGTGCTAGAGGGCAGCGACTAGGTGCCTACGAGCAGTACTTC.

This clonotype was counted ten times or more. CDR3 nucleotide sequence: TGTGCCAGCAGTTTCCCGACTAGCGGGAGGGAAGAGACCCAGTACTTC. Its protein is CASSFPTSGREETQYF. The J gene is TRBJ2-5, the V gene TRBV12-3 or TRBV12-4; 14 nucleotides align to TRBD2. The CDR3 runs 16 residues. Unmatched junction bases numbered 3, after V lost 3 bases and J lost 3 bases.

This clonotype was observed at least ten times. The chain links TRBV9 to TRBJ2-1; D unresolved. The CDR3 consists of 16 residues. Trimming took 0 bases from V and 6 from J, leaving 16 bases between them. Germline assignment: CDR1 SGDLS and CDR2 YYNGEE. For the CDR3, the DNA is TGTGCCAGCAGCGTAGAAGGAGACCACTACACCAATGAGCAGTTCTTC. This encodes CASSVEGDHYTNEQFF.

The CDR3 coding sequence is TGTGCCAGCAGCGTAGGGACCGATACGCAAGAGACCCAGTACTTC. Its protein is CASSVGTDTQETQYF. The rearrangement uses TRBV9 and TRBJ2-5; no clear D gene. The CDR3 totals 15 residues. V was cut by 0 bases and J by 2 bases, with 11 bases left in between. Germline CDR1 is SGDLS and CDR2 is YYNGEE.